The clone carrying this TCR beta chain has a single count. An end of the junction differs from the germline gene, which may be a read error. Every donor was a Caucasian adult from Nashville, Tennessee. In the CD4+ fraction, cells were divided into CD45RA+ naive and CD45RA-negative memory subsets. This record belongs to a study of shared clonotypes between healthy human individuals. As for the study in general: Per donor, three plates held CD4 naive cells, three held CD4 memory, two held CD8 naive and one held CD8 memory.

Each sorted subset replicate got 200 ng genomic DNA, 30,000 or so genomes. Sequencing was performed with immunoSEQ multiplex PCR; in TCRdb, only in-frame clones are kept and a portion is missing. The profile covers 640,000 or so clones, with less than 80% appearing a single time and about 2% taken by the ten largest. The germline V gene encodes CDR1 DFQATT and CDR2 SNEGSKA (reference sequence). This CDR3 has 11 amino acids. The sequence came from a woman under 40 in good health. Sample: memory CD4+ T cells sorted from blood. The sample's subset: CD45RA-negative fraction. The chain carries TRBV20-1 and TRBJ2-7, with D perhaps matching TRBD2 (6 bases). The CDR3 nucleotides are TGCAGTGCTAGAACAGTGCGGGACCGTCACTTC. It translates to CSARTVRDRHF.